This is a list of T cell receptor beta chains from one sample in a study of blood T cells in healthy people across ages. TCRdb itself ran the 5' RACE reads through MiXCR, one entry per CDR3 protein. This table has around 1.5 million distinct CDR3 sequences, 40% to 50% appearing once. The sample taken for sequencing was blood. These TCRs come from a woman under 30 in good health. CDR3s include the opening cysteine and the closing phenylalanine or tryptophan. The D gene is left open where the match is weak.

d_call | j_call | v_call | cdr3_aa
TRBD1 | TRBJ2-1 | TRBV18 | CASSPRQMTGLGPSYNEQFF
NA | TRBJ2-3 | TRBV9 | CASSVVGGAYGWGDTQYF
NA | TRBJ1-2 | TRBV3-1 | CASSQRDGYTF
TRBD1 | TRBJ1-4 | TRBV6-5 | CASSPQQGNNEKLFF
NA | TRBJ2-7 | TRBV2 | CASRMDGNYEQYF
NA | TRBJ1-5 | TRBV7-2 | CASSLNQGSNQPQHF
NA | TRBJ2-7 | TRBV20-1 | CSARDRTSSPYEQYF
NA | TRBJ1-1 | TRBV12-3/TRBV12-4 | CASSLWAVTSEAFF
TRBD1 | TRBJ2-7 | TRBV4-2 | CASSQDTGQGYEQYF
NA | TRBJ2-5 | TRBV20-1 | CSARISTGEGEQYF
NA | TRBJ2-7 | TRBV20-1 | CSARDLPEQYF
NA | TRBJ1-2 | TRBV28 | CASMGRGYTF
TRBD2 | TRBJ2-3 | TRBV10-3 | CAISESVSGSNTDTQYF
NA | TRBJ1-6 | TRBV5-1 | CASSLVGGSDSPLHF
TRBD2 | TRBJ2-2 | TRBV25-1 | CASSELAGGITGELFF
TRBD1 | TRBJ2-2 | TRBV12-3/TRBV12-4 | CASSFLGQGAGELFF
TRBD1 | TRBJ1-2 | TRBV29-1 | CGVGGTDDYGYTF
NA | TRBJ2-1 | TRBV5-1 | CASSSSDGGSYNEQFF
NA | TRBJ2-3 | TRBV6-4 | CASSEKGTQYF
NA | NA | TRBV7-2 | CASSLGGNSAHEQYF
NA | TRBJ2-7 | TRBV10-3 | CAIREAAYEQYF
TRBD2 | TRBJ2-7 | TRBV6-5 | CASSYSTSGTYEQYF
NA | TRBJ2-3 | TRBV5-1 | CASSTGDPGGWGDTQYF
NA | TRBJ1-2 | TRBV2 | CASSENSYGYTF
NA | TRBJ2-4 | TRBV3-1 | CASSGGLNIQYF
NA | TRBJ2-3 | TRBV20-1 | CSARDPGRGADTQYF
TRBD1 | TRBJ2-5 | TRBV6-5 | CASSYGTGPQETQYF
TRBD2 | TRBJ2-3 | TRBV2 | CATELAGAADTQYF
NA | TRBJ2-7 | TRBV12-5 | CASGHTTGTYEQYF
TRBD1 | TRBJ1-4 | TRBV7-2 | CASSQQGAGTNEKLFF
TRBD2 | TRBJ2-1 | TRBV6-2/TRBV6-3 | CASSYYAGADEQFF
NA | TRBJ1-5 | TRBV9 | CASSVEGRTNQPQHF
NA | TRBJ2-2 | TRBV20-1 | CSARGSVAMNTGELFF
TRBD2 | TRBJ2-1 | TRBV18 | CASSLGLVGRSYNEQFF
TRBD2 | TRBJ2-7 | TRBV12-3/TRBV12-4 | CASSLREGSFYEQYF
TRBD1 | TRBJ1-2 | TRBV6-5 | CASSRTGGQVYGYTF
TRBD2 | TRBJ2-1 | TRBV6-1 | CASSEAWGGDEQFF
TRBD1 | TRBJ1-2 | TRBV7-2 | CASSPPTGGTYGYTF
NA | TRBJ2-5 | TRBV12-3/TRBV12-4 | CASSSPTGHETQYF
NA | TRBJ2-3 | TRBV10-3 | CAISGGPNPTDTQYF
NA | TRBJ1-2 | TRBV24-1 | CATSDPYGGYTF
NA | TRBJ2-7 | TRBV25-1 | CASSEKIKAHSSYEQYF
NA | TRBJ1-3 | TRBV6-1 | CASRHYSGNTIYF
TRBD2 | TRBJ2-7 | TRBV28 | CASRMTGTSYEQYF
NA | TRBJ1-4 | TRBV29-1 | CSVSGRANEKLFF
NA | TRBJ2-1 | TRBV6-5 | CASSSEDKNNEQFF
TRBD1 | TRBJ2-7 | TRBV10-3 | CAISDRGQGASYEQYF
NA | TRBJ2-4 | TRBV28 | CASSANRIGSLNIQYF
NA | TRBJ2-5 | TRBV29-1 | CSVDAGIRRSETQYF
TRBD1 | TRBJ1-1 | TRBV9 | CASSAGGRGVNTEAFF
NA | TRBJ1-5 | TRBV2 | CASSALGGRGQPQHF
TRBD1 | TRBJ2-5 | TRBV5-4 | CASSFGQEQETQYF
TRBD2 | TRBJ2-7 | TRBV10-3 | CAISDRVPTSGSSYEQYF
NA | TRBJ2-5 | TRBV20-1 | CSARVTAGPSYF
NA | TRBJ1-2 | TRBV28 | CASSSTALRHTF